This T cell receptor (beta chain) came from a study of blood T cell repertoires in COVID-19 (dated by TCRdb to between 2020 and 2021). With regard to the full study: Samples covering the acute and convalescent phases of COVID-19 were provided by collaborators in the United States, Italy and Spain. A freely available public database, intended as a resource for researchers studying the immune response to SARS-CoV-2, is where the repertoires were released. Samples came from the ongoing ImmuneRACE study (first 160 participants) plus 1,254 subjects from 6 global collaborators. A de-identified subject ID, COVID-19 status, age in years and sex were almost always included in the sample metadata. The dataset comprised deeply sampled blood TCRbeta repertoires from subjects exposed to, actively infected with, or recovered from COVID-19. The prospective study material was composed of cDNA or gDNA derived from T cells, B-cell-depleted T cells, or PBMCs. HLA class I and class II types, where available, came from metadata supplied by the sample provider rather than from assay-based typing. The study at large found these results: How much clinical and demographic metadata was included differed by source and by participant, and the metadata was provided uncurated.

Each collaborating institution followed its own protocols to collect whole blood in K2EDTA tubes. For TCRbeta analysis, collaborator samples were shipped as frozen whole blood, as isolated PBMCs, or as DNA extracted from either sample type. To note about this clone: Its antigen is still unknown. No base quality information exists; no much larger clone differs at one position.

V is pared back by 0 bases and J by 0 bases, with 10 bases lying between the germline termini. Taken from the germline V gene, the CDR1 and CDR2 loops are SGDLS and YYNGEE. The CDR3 goes from the cysteine to the phenylalanine over 17 residues. The sequence is cut down to CDR3 DNA, 51 bases in frame from base 1. The immunoSEQ Assay, a bias-controlled multiplex PCR, was used to amplify TCRbeta CDR3 regions from genomic DNA. Per the source publication's procedure: Within the assay, amplification of reference gene primers was used to estimate how many nucleated cells each sample contained. Sequence reads were collapsed and filtered to measure the absolute abundance of every unique TCRbeta CDR3 rearrangement. For each sample, productive Simpson clonality was calculated as the square root of Simpson's diversity index over productive rearrangements. Entries here come from immuneACCESS through TCRdb and include only in-frame sequences with V and J called. Some clones fail to appear in such tables; in the studies checked, an unresolved V gene covers under half of the shortfall, and the cause of the remainder is unknown. V and J calls and clone size are given by that table; D and trimming were obtained from the DNA. The sample table contains around 250,000 clones; only one count was recorded for around 82% of them. The biggest ten clones account for around 5.4% of the sample.

The chain uses TRBV9 and TRBJ2-6; confidence is insufficient to name the D gene. This sequence originates from a man older than 75 with acute or convalescent COVID-19. The specimen sequenced was peripheral blood. The DNA is as follows: TGTGCCAGCAGCGTAGTCCCCGTTCGCTCTGGGGCCAACGTCCTGACTTTC. This codes for CASSVVPVRSGANVLTF.